These 30 T cell receptor beta chains were all obtained from the same sample, sequenced in a study of human T cells and chemical hapten exposure. Described time point: healthy volunteer bleed at 2 weeks. Whole blood, unfractionated, served as the material for total RNA extraction. TCRdb ran MiXCR on the RACE reads and lists one entry per CDR3 protein. Of tens of thousands of distinct CDR3 sequences in the sample, approximately 9.7% are singletons; the top ten hold 2.5% to 3%. Sequencing was carried out using whole blood. The receptor source for this set is a female donor in good health. Some clones in this sample may be carry-over from other donors' samples.

This clonotype appeared a few times. The CDR3 sequence is CSASLTSGYEQYF. Written as DNA, the CDR3 is TGCAGTGCTAGTCTGACTAGCGGTTACGAGCAGTACTTC. The rearrangement joins TRBV20-1 to TRBJ2-7, with TRBD2 matching 9 bases. V dropped 3 bases and J dropped 4; count of bases not matched to a gene: 4. Germline loops: CDR1 DFQATT, CDR2 SNEGSKA (reference sequence). The CDR3 consists of 13 residues.

Ten or more counts support this clonotype. The chain links TRBV18 to TRBJ1-3, with D unresolved. The CDR3 totals 15 residues. Germline assignment: CDR1 KGHSH and CDR2 LQKENI. V was pared by 2 bases and J by 0 bases, with 8 bases between. For the CDR3, the DNA is TGTGCCAGCTCACCAAGGGCCCTCTCTGGAAACACCATATATTTT. Residues: CASSPRALSGNTIYF.

In this sample, this clonotype turned up many times. The chain recombines TRBV14 with TRBJ2-4, with D uncertain. Deletions cut 0 bases from V and 0 bases from J, with 12 bases between. CDR1 and CDR2 (germline): SGHDN, FVKESK. The CDR3 extends over 17 amino acids. CDR3 sequence (DNA): TGTGCCAGCAGCCAAGAAAGCCGCGTCCCAGCCAAAAACATTCAGTACTTC. Its translation is CASSQESRVPAKNIQYF.

In this sample, this clonotype turned up many times. The DNA for the CDR3 is TGCAGCGTTGCAGGTGATAGCAATCAGCCCCAGCATTTT. This encodes CSVAGDSNQPQHF. This chain connects TRBV29-1 to TRBJ1-5, with D hard to call. Trimming cost V 4 bases and J 0 bases, with 7 bases left between them. The CDR3 is 13 amino acids. Germline-derived CDR1 and CDR2 are SQVTM and ANQGSEA.

This clonotype was counted only a few times. CDR3 DNA: TGTGCCAGCAGCCAACCCGGGGAGTCCGAGCAGTACTTC. It encodes CASSQPGESEQYF. The chain has TRBV4-2 and TRBJ2-7; maybe TRBD2 (5 bases). The CDR3 spans 13 residues. Germline CDR1 reads LGHNA; CDR2 reads YNFKEQ. Trimming pared 2 bases from V and 6 bases from J, leaving 11 bases between.

The rearrangement links TRBV12-3 or TRBV12-4 to TRBJ1-1, with 8 nucleotides matching TRBD1. The CDR3 contains 14 residues. The ends lost 2 bases at V and 3 bases at J; junction bases unmatched: 2. The CDR3 coding sequence is TGTGCCAGCAGTTTAACAGGGGGGGACACTGAAGCTTTCTTT. Encoded protein: CASSLTGGDTEAFF.

In this sample, this clonotype turned up a few times. This chain joins TRBV15 and TRBJ1-5, with D possibly being TRBD1 (5 bases). Per the germline V gene, CDR1 is LNHNV and CDR2 is YYDKDF (reference sequence). V lost 1 base and J lost 1, with 17 bases in between. This CDR3 has 18 residues. In DNA, the CDR3 is TGTGCCACCAGCAGAGGGGGGTGGGTGGGCTCGAGCAATCAGCCCCAGCATTTT. Its protein is CATSRGGWVGSSNQPQHF.

This clonotype was counted a few times. The chain has TRBV12-3 or TRBV12-4 and TRBJ2-5, with 8 bases aligning to TRBD2. After removal of 8 bases from V and 2 bases from J, the junction contained 7 bases not matched to a gene. The length of the CDR3 is 14 residues. The chain's CDR3 is CASGTRVGQETQYF. The DNA for the CDR3 is TGTGCCAGCGGGACTAGAGTGGGGCAAGAGACCCAGTACTTC.

This chain joins TRBV7-2 and TRBJ2-3; no clear D. Germline values: CDR1 SGHTA, CDR2 FQGNSA. The CDR3 sequence is 13 residues long. V shed 4 bases and J shed 6 bases, with 11 bases lying between them. The CDR3 is CASSSQTADTQYF. For the CDR3, the DNA is TGTGCCAGCAGCTCCCAGACGGCGGATACGCAGTATTTT.

This clonotype was counted a few times. The chain links TRBV5-6 to TRBJ1-5; D remains unclear. The V and J ends lost 0 bases and 3 bases respectively, with 7 bases between them. The germline gives CDR1 SGHDT, CDR2 YYEEEE. The CDR3 sequence is 14 residues long. The CDR3 spells CASSLVGSNQPQHF. The CDR3 region has the DNA TGTGCCAGCAGCTTGGTGGGCTCCAATCAGCCCCAGCATTTT.

The rearrangement uses TRBV29-1 and TRBJ2-2, with D possibly TRBD2 on 6 matching bases. V shed 7 bases and J shed 4 bases, with 13 bases lying between them. Germline loops: CDR1 SQVTM, CDR2 ANQGSEA. The CDR3 covers 13 residues. CDR3 coding DNA: TGCAGCGGAAAGACTAGTTTCACCGGGGAGCTGTTTTTT. It encodes CSGKTSFTGELFF.

This clonotype was seen repeatedly, ten times or more. V and J are TRBV29-1 and TRBJ2-5; TRBD2 might be the D (6 bases). V lost 3 bases and J 3 bases, leaving 26 bases between the germline ends. Germline assignment: CDR1 SQVTM and CDR2 ANQGSEA. This CDR3 is 18 amino acids long. The CDR3 is CSVDPGVAELESKETQYF. The CDR3 DNA sequence: TGCAGCGTTGACCCTGGGGTAGCGGAGTTAGAATCGAAAGAGACCCAGTACTTC.

V and J are TRBV25-1 and TRBJ2-7, with a possible D match to TRBD2 (5 bases). The germline V gene has CDR1 MGHDK and CDR2 SYGVNS. V was cut by 1 base and J by 6 bases, with 16 bases left in between. This CDR3 region has 15 residues. The DNA of the CDR3 is TGTGCCAGCAGTGAATTTGCTAGCAAGTTGAGCGAGCAGTACTTC. Protein: CASSEFASKLSEQYF.

This clonotype showed up many times. The gene calls are TRBV6-4 and TRBJ2-1, with 8 bases fitting TRBD2. Germline CDR1 and CDR2: MRHNA and SNTAGT. The CDR3 has 13 residues. V lost 5 bases and J lost 8; bases outside the gene matches: 5. The CDR3, as DNA: TGTGCCAGCAGTTTGACTAGCGAAGATGAGCAGTTCTTC. The encoded protein is CASSLTSEDEQFF.

This clonotype has a count of ten or more. The junction shows a germline mismatch at one end, possibly a read error. The V call is TRBV5-1, the J call TRBJ2-1, with D perhaps TRBD1 or TRBD2 (5 bases each). This CDR3 comprises 12 residues. Germline loops: CDR1 SGHRS, CDR2 YFSETQ. The CDR3 nucleotides read TGCGCCAGCAGCTTGGCCCTGGGGGAGTCAATCTTC. Translation: CASSLALGESIF.

This clonotype was seen only a few times. V is TRBV24-1 and J is TRBJ2-2, with TRBD2 as a possible D gene (7 bases). V lost 0 bases and J lost 3, with 16 bases in between. Per the germline V gene, CDR1 is KGHDR and CDR2 is SFDVKD. The CDR3 length is 18 residues. CDR3 residues: CATSDLQGGGEDTGELFF. CDR3 sequence (DNA): TGTGCCACCAGTGATTTGCAGGGCGGGGGCGAGGACACCGGGGAGCTGTTTTTT.

The sample holds many counts of this clonotype. The CDR3 reads CASSTGRTNEKLFF. For the CDR3, the DNA is TGCGCCAGCAGCACCGGACGGACTAATGAAAAACTGTTTTTT. The chain joins TRBV5-1 to TRBJ1-4, with unresolved D. The ends were cut back, 4 bases at V and 2 bases at J, with 9 bases in the middle. The CDR3 sequence is 14 residues long. Germline V gene sequence: CDR1 SGHRS, CDR2 YFSETQ. Full variable domain (missing parts from reference TRBV5-1 and TRBJ1-4): KAGVTQTPRYLIKTRGQQVTLSCSPISGHRSVSWYQQTPGQGLQFLFEYFSETQRNKGNFPGRFSGRQFSNSRSEMNVSTLELGDSALYLCASSTGRTNEKLFFGSGTQLSVL.

The chain joins TRBV7-9 to TRBJ2-5; no clear D gene. Germline V gene sequence: CDR1 SEHNR, CDR2 FQNEAQ (reference sequence). The length of the CDR3 is 12 residues. Trimming stripped 3 bases from V and 2 bases from J, with 4 bases between. The CDR3 bases are TGTGCCAGCAGCTTGCAGCAAGAGACCCAGTACTTC. This gives the protein CASSLQQETQYF.

The chain links TRBV6-4 to TRBJ2-1; 9 positions match TRBD2. With 10 bases clipped from V and 0 bases from J, the junction kept 7 bases outside the gene matches. The germline V gene encodes CDR1 MRHNA and CDR2 SNTAGT. The CDR3 is 15 amino acids. In DNA form, the CDR3 reads TGTGCCACTCAGCCGCGGGAGGGCTCCTACAATGAGCAGTTCTTC. Residues: CATQPREGSYNEQFF.

In this sample, this clonotype turned up a few times. V is TRBV7-2 and J is TRBJ2-5; tentatively, D is TRBD1 (6 bases). Trimming removed 1 base at V and 4 bases at J, with 7 bases between. The germline V gene encodes CDR1 SGHTA and CDR2 FQGNSA. CDR3 length: 13 residues. The CDR3 loop reads CASSLGTAETQYF. For the CDR3, the DNA is TGTGCCAGCAGCTTAGGGACAGCAGAGACCCAGTACTTC.

In its sample, this clonotype was seen many times. CDR3 in DNA: TGCAGTGCTAGAGACCTAGTCCCGGGACAGGGGCGGAACACTGAAGCTTTCTTT. Protein: CSARDLVPGQGRNTEAFF. This chain joins TRBV20-1 and TRBJ1-1; the match to TRBD1 covers 10 bases. Per germline, CDR1 DFQATT and CDR2 SNEGSKA (reference sequence). The CDR3 runs 18 residues. The V and J ends lost 0 bases and 1 base, in that order; junction bases with no gene match: 11.

The V call is TRBV28, the J call TRBJ1-2; D unresolved. The CDR3 runs 13 residues. Germline V gives CDR1 MDHEN, CDR2 SYDVKM. V was clipped by 6 bases and J by 1 base, with 9 bases between them. The chain's CDR3 is CASRTTLNYGYTF. The CDR3 DNA reads as TGTGCCAGCAGAACCACACTTAACTATGGCTACACCTTC.

The chain joins TRBV9 to TRBJ2-3, with a weak D call TRBD2 (6 bases). CDR3 size: 14 residues. Trimming stripped 0 bases from V and 6 bases from J, with 11 bases between. Germline V CDR1 and CDR2: SGDLS, YYNGEE. The CDR3 region has the DNA TGTGCCAGCAGCGTAGGCGGGACGGCCGATACGCAGTATTTT. Its translation: CASSVGGTADTQYF.

This clonotype was counted at least ten times. V usage is TRBV10-2 and J usage is TRBJ2-7, with D unclear. Trimming stripped 5 bases from V and 2 bases from J, with 10 bases between. Per germline, CDR1 WSHSY and CDR2 SAAADI. The CDR3 length is 13 residues. The CDR3 reads CASSQTETYEQYF. The CDR3, as DNA: TGCGCCAGCAGTCAGACGGAAACCTACGAGCAGTACTTC.

This clonotype was picked up a small number of times. V gene TRBV27 combines with J gene TRBJ1-2; possible D gene TRBD1, 6 bases. Germline CDR1 is MNHEY and CDR2 is SMNVEV (reference sequence). Trimming removed 4 bases at V and 3 bases at J, with 9 bases between. The CDR3 runs 13 residues. CDR3 DNA sequence: TGTGCCAGCAGTTCGGACAGCTACTATGGCTACACCTTC. It is translated as CASSSDSYYGYTF.

This clonotype was observed a handful of times. This chain joins TRBV20-1 and TRBJ2-3; D is undetermined. This CDR3 is 13 amino acids long. CDR1 is DFQATT and CDR2 is SNEGSKA in the germline V gene (reference sequence). Trimming took off 0 bases at V and 6 bases at J, with 10 bases between the two ends. The CDR3 loop reads CSAREPFVDTQYF. In DNA, the CDR3 is TGCAGTGCTAGAGAACCCTTTGTCGATACGCAGTATTTT.

The sample holds many counts of this clonotype. This chain links TRBV20-1 with TRBJ2-5, with D perhaps TRBD2 (6 bases). V lost 0 bases to trimming and J lost 2 bases, with 13 bases between them. The germline CDR1 and CDR2 sequences are DFQATT and SNEGSKA (reference sequence). This CDR3 spans 15 amino acids. CDR3 sequence reads: CSARDPSGSQETQYF. DNA of the CDR3: TGCAGTGCTAGAGACCCCTCCGGGAGTCAAGAGACCCAGTACTTC.

This chain uses TRBV11-2 with TRBJ2-1; 13 nucleotides align to TRBD2. The CDR3 covers 15 residues. V dropped 5 bases and J dropped 9; count of bases not matched to a gene: 7. From germline, CDR1 is SGHAT and CDR2 FQNNGV. The chain's CDR3 is CASSKLAGGPGEQFF. The DNA for the CDR3 is TGTGCCAGCAGCAAACTAGCGGGAGGGCCGGGTGAGCAGTTCTTC.

The chain carries TRBV5-4 and TRBJ1-1; D is possibly TRBD1 (6 bases). This CDR3 is 14 amino acids long. V lost 1 base and J lost 1, with 8 bases in between. Germline CDR1 reads SGHNT; CDR2 reads YYREEE (reference sequence). The CDR3 sequence is CASSLPGANTEAFF. The CDR3 DNA is TGTGCCAGCAGCTTGCCAGGGGCGAACACTGAAGCTTTCTTT.

This clonotype was recorded many times. The chain uses TRBV2 and TRBJ2-3; TRBD2 is a possible D gene (5 bases). The CDR3 length is 14 residues. Trimming shortened V by 4 bases and J by 2 bases, and 10 bases separated the two germline ends. Germline V gene lookup returns CDR1 SNHLY and CDR2 FYNNEI. CDR3 sequence reads: CASSGERTTDTQYF. DNA for the CDR3: TGTGCCAGCAGTGGGGAGCGAACCACAGATACGCAGTATTTT.